The entry below gives a single T cell receptor beta chain sequence along with its context. No antigen is known for it. This sample is drawn from a study of T-cell reconstitution after alpha-beta-depleted transplantation in children. Study conclusions and caveats: Reported findings indicate that, about two months after transplant, alpha-beta T cells came from several hundred expanded clones, which were derived from non-depleted graft cells.

Unique molecular identifiers featured in how the TCRbeta library was prepared. TCRdb passed the PCR reads through MiXCR, listing each CDR3 protein once. Of 90,000 to 150,000 distinct CDR3 sequences detected, more than 20% appear once; the ten largest clones hold 8% to 11%. The clonotype comes from a male patient between 2 and 9 years old who had a stem cell transplant for chronic granulomatous disease, so the T cells may come from the graft donor. The material was PBMCs, mostly from graft donor cells, obtained 180 days after TCRalphabeta/CD19-depleted stem cell transplant.

Here the CDR3 reads CASRRPGLAGRSSYEQYF. CDR3 DNA: TGTGCCAGCAGGCGTCCGGGTCTAGCGGGCCGAAGCTCCTACGAGCAGTACTTC. The chain carries TRBV12-3 or TRBV12-4 and TRBJ2-7; 8 bases map to TRBD2. V lost 6 bases to trimming and J lost 0 bases; unmatched junction nucleotides: 16. This CDR3 contains 18 residues.